A single sample gave rise to the 19 T cell receptor beta chains below, sequenced in a study of glioma-infiltrating T cells after dendritic cell vaccination. Sequencing used immunoSEQ multiplex PCR; TCRdb keeps in-frame clones, though not all of them. The data contain around 100,000 clones, more than 80% of them seen just once; the ten biggest clones take up approximately 12%. Sequenced here: blood, sampled before dendritic cell vaccination. The receptors were gathered from a human donor with glioblastoma.

This rearrangement joins TRBV5-6 to TRBJ1-4; D gene unclear. The CDR3 extends over 14 amino acids. Germline V gene data show CDR1 as SGHDT and CDR2 as YYEEEE. The V and J ends lost 0 bases and 2 bases respectively, with 5 bases between them. In nucleotides, the CDR3 is TGTGCCAGCAGCTTGGAATCTACTAATGAAAAACTGTTTTTT. Its protein is CASSLESTNEKLFF.

The V gene is TRBV5-1, the J gene TRBJ1-2, with 9 positions matching TRBD1. CDR1 and CDR2 (germline): SGHRS, YFSETQ. V shed 4 bases, J shed 3 bases, and the junction held 4 bases outside the gene matches. The CDR3 sequence is 14 residues long. DNA for the CDR3: TGCGCCAGCAGCAGAAGGGACAGGGACTATGGCTACACCTTC. Translating it yields CASSRRDRDYGYTF.

The chain links TRBV4-1 to TRBJ1-1, with 7 nucleotides matching TRBD1. This CDR3 has 16 residues. Looked up from germline, CDR1 is MGHRA and CDR2 is YSYEKL. J was trimmed by 1 base and V by 3 bases; bases with no gene match: 8. The CDR3: CASSQEIRGTNTEAFF. The CDR3 bases are TGCGCCAGCAGCCAGGAAATCAGGGGGACGAACACTGAAGCTTTCTTT.

This rearrangement joins TRBV11-3 to TRBJ2-1; D is perhaps TRBD1 (6 bases). V gave up 5 bases and J gave up 6 bases, with 14 bases separating them. CDR1 is SGHNT, CDR2 YENEEA, per germline. The length of the CDR3 is 14 residues. The CDR3 sequence is CASSARTVPNEQFF. The DNA of the CDR3 is TGTGCCAGCAGCGCCCGGACAGTCCCCAATGAGCAGTTCTTC.

This clone turned up a few times. The V and J genes are TRBV19 and TRBJ1-6; no reliable D call. V was shortened by 2 bases and J by 5 bases, with 10 bases between the two germline ends. This CDR3 is 15 amino acids long. Germline V gives CDR1 LNHDA, CDR2 SQIVND (reference sequence). The DNA of the CDR3 is TGTGCCAGTAGTATACGCCTATCCGATAATTCACCCCTCCACTTT. This translates into CASSIRLSDNSPLHF.

The J gene is TRBJ1-1, the V gene TRBV2; 10 bases are a match to TRBD1. The CDR3 is 15 residues long. V trimming: 7 bases; J trimming: 0 bases; junction bases outside the gene matches: 5. Germline V lookup: CDR1 SNHLY, CDR2 FYNNEI. CDR3 DNA: TGTGCCAGCATGAGGGGACAGGGGCTGAACACTGAAGCTTTCTTT. Its translation is CASMRGQGLNTEAFF. The full variable domain, completed using reference TRBV2 and TRBJ1-1, is EPEVTQTPSHQVTQMGQEVILRCVPISNHLYFYWYRQILGQKVEFLVSFYNNEISEKSEIFDDQFSVERPDGSNFTLKIRSTKLEDSAMYFCASMRGQGLNTEAFFGQGTRLTVV.

V and J are TRBV7-9 and TRBJ2-7; 7 nucleotides line up with TRBD1. The CDR3 contains 12 residues. Germline loops: CDR1 SEHNR, CDR2 FQNEAQ (reference sequence). Trimming removed 5 bases from V and 7 bases from J; junction bases left unmatched: 5. This chain's CDR3 is CASSGDREEQYF. The CDR3 DNA reads TGTGCCAGCAGCGGCGACAGGGAAGAGCAGTACTTC.

The V gene is TRBV19, the J gene TRBJ2-5; tentatively, D is TRBD1 (5 bases). The ends were cut back, 7 bases at V and 5 bases at J, with 5 bases in the middle. This CDR3 contains 10 residues. Germline V lookup: CDR1 LNHDA, CDR2 SQIVND (reference sequence). The CDR3 sequence: CASKGETQYF. The CDR3 DNA follows: TGTGCCAGTAAGGGGGAGACCCAGTACTTC.

V is TRBV7-2 and J is TRBJ1-1, with 7 positions matching TRBD1. Unmatched junction bases numbered 6, after V lost 2 bases and J lost 0 bases. Germline V gene data show CDR1 as SGHTA and CDR2 as FQGNSA. This CDR3 contains 16 residues. The CDR3 sequence: CASSLSTGAMNTEAFF. The CDR3 DNA follows: TGTGCCAGCAGCTTAAGTACAGGGGCCATGAACACTGAAGCTTTCTTT.

This clone was detected only a few times. The rearrangement joins TRBV28 to TRBJ2-5, with TRBD1 as a possible D gene (6 bases). Trimming removed 4 bases at V and 2 bases at J, with 11 bases between. Germline CDR1 MDHEN, CDR2 SYDVKM. The CDR3 has 14 amino acids. The DNA for the CDR3 is TGTGCCAGCAGTTCCCCCGGACAGCAAGAGACCCAGTACTTC. Translation: CASSSPGQQETQYF. Full variable domain (rest looked up from reference TRBV28 and TRBJ2-5): DVKVTQSSRYLVKRTGEKVFLECVQDMDHENMFWYRQDPGLGLRLIYFSYDVKMKEKGDIPEGYSVSREKKERFSLILESASTNQTSMYLCASSSPGQQETQYFGPGTRLLVL.

The chain links TRBV19 to TRBJ1-2; a weak D match, TRBD1 (5 bases). V gave up 3 bases and J gave up 5 bases, with 13 bases separating them. This CDR3 has 14 residues. Germline lookup yields CDR1 LNHDA and CDR2 SQIVND (reference sequence). Written as DNA, the CDR3 is TGTGCCAGTAGTATCAGGACAAACTATTATGGCTACACCTTC. This translates into CASSIRTNYYGYTF.

This clone was seen more than once but under ten times. This chain links TRBV29-1 with TRBJ1-6; TRBD1 matches 8 bases. V trimming: 7 bases; J trimming: 8 bases; junction bases outside the gene matches: 10. CDR3 size: 14 residues. In germline, CDR1 is SQVTM, CDR2 ANQGSEA. As DNA, the CDR3 is TGCAGCGCGAAACAGGGGGAGCGCGATTCACCCCTCCACTTT. Translated: CSAKQGERDSPLHF.

V gene TRBV6-5 combines with J gene TRBJ1-2, with TRBD1 as a possible D gene (6 bases). The CDR3 extends over 11 amino acids. From germline, CDR1 is MNHEY and CDR2 SVGAGI. Deletions cut 2 bases from V and 9 bases from J, with 7 bases between. DNA of the CDR3: TGTGCCAGCAGTTACAGGGGGAGCTACACCTTC. This codes for CASSYRGSYTF.

The rearrangement links TRBV7-2 to TRBJ1-2, with no clear D. This CDR3 spans 13 amino acids. Trimming removed 6 bases from V and 6 bases from J, with 14 bases in between. CDR1 is SGHTA, CDR2 FQGNSA, per germline. CDR3 amino acids: CASSRGYNDGYTF. CDR3 bases: TGTGCCAGCAGTCGGGGTTATAATGATGGCTACACCTTC.

The rearrangement uses TRBV9 and TRBJ2-3, with TRBD2 matching over 13 bases. The J segment lost 2 bases and the V segment lost 3 bases, leaving 6 bases of the junction unmatched. Germline values: CDR1 SGDLS, CDR2 YYNGEE. The CDR3 contains 17 residues. CDR3 coding DNA: TGTGCCAGCAGCGCAAGGACTAGCGGGGGTGACACAGATACGCAGTATTTT. This sequence encodes CASSARTSGGDTDTQYF.

The chain recombines TRBV2 with TRBJ2-3, with 13 bases matching TRBD2. Germline V gene sequence: CDR1 SNHLY, CDR2 FYNNEI. The CDR3 has 16 residues. V lost 4 bases to trimming and J lost 1 base; unmatched junction nucleotides: 2. CDR3 amino acids: CASSALAGGGTDTQYF. CDR3 coding DNA: TGTGCCAGCAGTGCACTAGCGGGGGGGGGCACAGATACGCAGTATTTT.

This clone turned up a few times. The chain employs TRBV10-2 and TRBJ1-1; no firm D call. The CDR3 spans 12 residues. Germline loops: CDR1 WSHSY, CDR2 SAAADI. The V gene lost 7 bases and the J gene lost 0 bases, with 6 bases spanning the gap. CDR3 DNA: TGCGCCAGCATTGATATGAACACTGAAGCTTTCTTT. This sequence encodes CASIDMNTEAFF.

This clone was observed a single time. The chain carries TRBV4-2 and TRBJ1-2, with 12 bases that match TRBD1. The CDR3 is 16 residues long. Germline CDR1 LGHNA, CDR2 YNFKEQ. V shed 5 bases and J 8 bases; nucleotides not matched to a gene: 12. CDR3 protein: CASSVPLRDRGPGYTF. The CDR3 bases are TGTGCCAGCAGCGTCCCACTCCGGGACAGGGGGCCGGGCTACACCTTC.

The chain recombines TRBV5-4 with TRBJ2-7; tentatively, D is TRBD2 (5 bases). The CDR3 length is 15 residues. Trimming removed 4 bases from V and 2 bases from J, with 16 bases in between. Germline CDR1 reads SGHNT; CDR2 reads YYREEE (reference sequence). CDR3 amino acids: CASSQGTGSPYEQYF. In DNA, the CDR3 is TGTGCCAGCAGCCAAGGCACGGGGAGCCCCTACGAGCAGTACTTC.